Following are 32 T cell receptor beta chains from one sample sequenced in a study of CD8+CD57+ T cells in acquired aplastic anemia. The sequenced patients had an expansion of CD8+CD57+ cells seen by flow cytometry. Template material for TCR beta VDJ and CDR3 profiling consisted of genomic DNA. TCRdb reanalysed the reads using MiXCR and keeps one entry per CDR3 protein. This table holds some 200,000 distinct CDR3 sequences, roughly two thirds found once. Sequenced sample: sorted CD4+, CD8+, or CD8+CD57+ T cells (not recorded which) from PBMCs. The receptors here all came from a human donor with aplastic anemia.

V is TRBV10-3 and J is TRBJ2-7; the D gene is possibly TRBD1 (7 bases). This CDR3 has 12 residues. Trimming removed 6 bases at V and 10 bases at J, with 16 bases between. CDR1 ENHRY and CDR2 SYGVKD come from the germline V gene. In DNA, the CDR3 is TGTGCCATCAGCGACAGGGTGGAGGGACAGTACTTC. Protein: CAISDRVEGQYF.

The rearrangement uses TRBV24-1 and TRBJ2-5; D uncertain. Germline CDR1 is KGHDR and CDR2 is SFDVKD. V lost 5 bases and J lost 5, with 5 bases in between. This CDR3 region has 11 residues. The CDR3, as DNA: TGTGCCACCAGTGCCAGGGAGACCCAGTACTTC. Its translation is CATSARETQYF.

V usage is TRBV20-1 and J usage is TRBJ2-7; D is unresolved. Germline V gene data show CDR1 as DFQATT and CDR2 as SNEGSKA (reference sequence). V lost 0 bases and J lost 4, with 7 bases in between. The length of the CDR3 is 12 residues. DNA of the CDR3: TGCAGTGCTAGAGAAGCCGAATACGAGCAGTACTTC. It is translated as CSAREAEYEQYF.

This clonotype has a count of ten or more. CDR3 sequence: CASSQVGQGGPFEQYF. The CDR3 DNA reads TGTGCCAGCAGCCAAGTCGGACAGGGGGGCCCCTTCGAGCAGTACTTC. V usage is TRBV3-1 and J usage is TRBJ2-7; TRBD1 aligns across 10 bases. V dropped 1 base and J dropped 6; count of bases not matched to a gene: 9. The CDR3 covers 16 residues. Germline V gene sequence: CDR1 LGHDT, CDR2 YNNKEL (reference sequence).

This clonotype turned up a few times. The V and J genes are TRBV2 and TRBJ1-3; D not certain. CDR3 length equals 12 residues. The germline CDR1 and CDR2 sequences are SNHLY and FYNNEI. V lost 6 bases and J 4 bases, leaving 7 bases between the germline ends. CDR3 sequence reads: CASSATGNTIYF. CDR3 coding DNA: TGTGCCAGCAGCGCCACAGGAAACACCATATATTTT.

This clonotype showed up many times. This chain links TRBV6-5 with TRBJ2-7; maybe TRBD2 (5 bases). CDR1 is MNHEY and CDR2 is SVGAGI in the germline V gene. The CDR3 is made up of 14 amino acids. Trimming removed 2 bases from V and 5 bases from J, with 13 bases in between. CDR3 region: CASSYRGSLHEQYF. CDR3 coding DNA: TGTGCCAGCAGTTACCGGGGTAGCCTCCACGAGCAGTACTTC.

The rearrangement uses TRBV7-2 and TRBJ2-7; tentatively, D is TRBD1 (6 bases). CDR3 size: 17 residues. Trimming shortened V by 1 base and J by 0 bases, and 16 bases separated the two germline ends. Germline assignment: CDR1 SGHTA and CDR2 FQGNSA. The CDR3 protein is CASSLGYFGQSSYEQYF. The CDR3 DNA reads TGTGCCAGCAGCTTAGGGTATTTCGGACAGTCCTCCTACGAGCAGTACTTC.

This clonotype has a handful of counts. The chain carries TRBV15 and TRBJ2-1, with 9 bases identical to TRBD1. The CDR3 loop spans 16 amino acids. V was pared by 0 bases and J by 7 bases, with 7 bases of the junction left unmatched. CDR1 is LNHNV and CDR2 is YYDKDF in the germline V gene (reference sequence). The CDR3 DNA follows: TGTGCCACCAGCAGAGATAGAGGACAGGGGTTGAATGAGCAGTTCTTC. Translated, it gives CATSRDRGQGLNEQFF.

The V and J genes are TRBV7-8 and TRBJ2-7, with 9 bases matching TRBD1. The CDR3 runs 12 residues. Trimming at V came to 6 bases and at J to 4 bases, leaving 1 base not matched to a gene. Per the germline V gene, CDR1 is SGHVS and CDR2 is FQNEAQ. This chain's CDR3 is CASRGTGYEQYF. As DNA, the CDR3 is TGTGCCAGCAGGGGGACAGGGTACGAGCAGTACTTC.

The V and J genes are TRBV10-1 and TRBJ2-7, with no clear D. This CDR3 is 15 amino acids long. Per germline, CDR1 WNHNN and CDR2 SYGVQD (reference sequence). V shed 3 bases and J shed 1 base, with 13 bases lying between them. Here the CDR3 DNA reads TGCGCCAGCAGTGACTCCCTCCCGGGTTCCTACGAGCAGTACTTC. Its translation: CASSDSLPGSYEQYF.

This clonotype came up once. The CDR3 bases are TGCGCCAGCAGCGCAGAGACAGGGGTAAGCAATCAGCCCCAGCATTTT. Its protein is CASSAETGVSNQPQHF. The chain employs TRBV10-1 and TRBJ1-5; TRBD1 agrees at 8 bases. Germline V gene data show CDR1 as WNHNN and CDR2 as SYGVQD (reference sequence). This CDR3 region has 16 residues. The trim removed 6 bases at V and 1 base at J, leaving 8 bases unmatched.

This clonotype was detected only a few times. CDR3 in DNA: TGTGCCATCGGACAGGACTCGAATTCACCCCTCCACTTT. It codes for CAIGQDSNSPLHF. This rearrangement joins TRBV6-5 to TRBJ1-6; TRBD1 matches 7 bases. The length of the CDR3 is 13 residues. The V and J ends lost 10 bases and 7 bases, in that order; junction bases with no gene match: 7. Germline V lookup: CDR1 MNHEY, CDR2 SVGAGI.

The chain uses TRBV12-3 or TRBV12-4 and TRBJ2-7, with D perhaps matching TRBD2 (5 bases). V lost 3 bases and J 4 bases, leaving 13 bases between the germline ends. This CDR3 comprises 14 residues. In nucleotides, the CDR3 is TGTGCCAGCAGTTTCAGCGGAACCCCTTACGAGCAGTACTTC. As protein: CASSFSGTPYEQYF.

In this sample, this clonotype turned up a few times. At one boundary the junction diverges from the germline segment, which might be a read error. V usage is TRBV5-1 and J usage is TRBJ2-2; 11 nucleotides line up with TRBD1. Germline CDR1 is SGHRS and CDR2 is YFSETQ. This CDR3 comprises 15 residues. The CDR3 DNA reads TGCGCCAGCAGCTTCGGACAGGGGGCAGCCGGTGAGCTGTTTTTT. It specifies CASSFGQGAAGELFF. Filled out from reference TRBV5-1 and TRBJ2-2, the complete variable domain reads KAGVTQTPRYLIKTRGQQVTLSCSPISGHRSVSWYQQTPGQGLQFLFEYFSETQRNKGNFPGRFSGRQFSNSRSEMNVSTLELGDSALYLCASSFGQGAAGELFFGEGSRLTVL.

This CDR3 reads CAISEGTSGGLNTGELFF. The DNA of the CDR3 is TGTGCCATCAGTGAGGGGACTAGCGGGGGGTTGAACACCGGGGAGCTGTTTTTT. V and J are TRBV10-3 and TRBJ2-2; 15 bases line up with TRBD2. V lost 2 bases and J lost 1; bases outside the gene matches: 2. Germline loops: CDR1 ENHRY, CDR2 SYGVKD. This CDR3 has 18 amino acids.

This chain links TRBV29-1 with TRBJ2-5; D gene uncertain. CDR3 length: 13 residues. CDR1 is SQVTM and CDR2 is ANQGSEA in the germline V gene. Trimming left V 2 bases short and J 0 bases short, with 7 bases between. DNA of the CDR3: TGCAGCGTTGAAATGCAGAACCAAGAGACCCAGTACTTC. It yields the protein CSVEMQNQETQYF.

There are a few counts of this clonotype. This chain connects TRBV7-2 to TRBJ2-7; TRBD2 matches 10 bases. Germline lookup yields CDR1 SGHTA and CDR2 FQGNSA. The CDR3 covers 14 residues. The junction had 6 bases not matched to a gene; V was cut back by 3 bases and J by 7 bases. CDR3 sequence reads: CASSLDSGGREQYF. Here the CDR3 DNA reads TGTGCCAGCAGCTTGGATAGCGGGGGGCGAGAGCAGTACTTC.

V usage is TRBV5-8 and J usage is TRBJ2-7, with 10 bases aligning to TRBD2. The CDR3 length is 15 residues. Germline V CDR1 and CDR2: SGHTS, YDEGEE. The junction had 7 bases not matched to a gene; V was cut back by 4 bases and J by 3 bases. The chain's CDR3 is CASSLGPSGSYEQYF. The CDR3 bases are TGTGCCAGCAGCCTAGGGCCTAGCGGGAGCTACGAGCAGTACTTC.

This clonotype was recorded a few times. J is TRBJ1-2 and V is TRBV7-9; tentatively, D is TRBD1 (5 bases). There are 14 residues in the CDR3. Per germline, CDR1 SEHNR and CDR2 FQNEAQ (reference sequence). Trimming removed 5 bases from V and 3 bases from J, with 13 bases in between. In DNA, the CDR3 is TGTGCCAGCAGCCCTGGGGGGTCGGACTATGGCTACACCTTC. Amino acid sequence: CASSPGGSDYGYTF.

The chain has TRBV5-1 and TRBJ2-6; a possible D gene is TRBD1 (6 bases). The CDR3 extends over 17 amino acids. V was pared by 0 bases and J by 0 bases, with 10 bases between. From germline, CDR1 is SGHRS and CDR2 YFSETQ. The CDR3 sequence: CASSLEQGDSGANVLTF. The CDR3 nucleotides read TGCGCCAGCAGCTTGGAACAGGGTGACTCTGGGGCCAACGTCCTGACTTTC.

This clonotype was detected only a few times. The gene calls are TRBV11-2 and TRBJ2-7; 12 bases agree with TRBD2. Germline CDR1 is SGHAT and CDR2 is FQNNGV. The CDR3 contains 17 residues. Germline trimming cut 1 base from V and 3 bases from J; bases unmatched to any gene: 7. Written as DNA, the CDR3 is TGTGCCAGCAGCTTAGGACTAGCGGGGGCTGGTGGCTACGAGCAGTACTTC. Amino acids: CASSLGLAGAGGYEQYF.

The chain uses TRBV19 and TRBJ2-1; 7 bases fit TRBD1. Per the germline V gene, CDR1 is LNHDA and CDR2 is SQIVND (reference sequence). CDR3 length: 14 residues. J gave up 8 bases and V 5 bases, and 9 bases lay outside the gene matches. The CDR3, as DNA: TGTGCCAGTAGTGTGGGACAGACCTTCGATGAGCAGTTCTTC. It translates to CASSVGQTFDEQFF.

This clonotype has a handful of counts. This rearrangement joins TRBV7-9 to TRBJ2-2; D is unresolved. Trimming removed 5 bases from V and 4 bases from J, with 11 bases in between. The germline V gene encodes CDR1 SEHNR and CDR2 FQNEAQ (reference sequence). This CDR3 is built from 14 residues. CDR3 DNA sequence: TGTGCCAGCAGCCATAAAGGACGCACCGGGGAGCTGTTTTTT. Its protein product is CASSHKGRTGELFF.

The rearrangement joins TRBV25-1 to TRBJ2-1; a possible D gene is TRBD2 (6 bases). V lost 4 bases and J 8 bases, leaving 12 bases between the germline ends. This CDR3 is 13 amino acids long. Germline V lookup: CDR1 MGHDK, CDR2 SYGVNS. CDR3 nucleotide sequence: TGTGCCAGCAGTGTCCAGACTAGTTATGAGCAGTTCTTC. As protein: CASSVQTSYEQFF.

The chain has TRBV2 and TRBJ2-3; D possibly uses TRBD1 or TRBD2 (6 bases each). Trimming stripped 8 bases from V and 3 bases from J, with 12 bases between. The germline gives CDR1 SNHLY, CDR2 FYNNEI. This CDR3 contains 13 residues. CDR3 nucleotide sequence: TGTGCCAGCCTAGGGGGGAGAACAGATACGCAGTATTTT. It codes for CASLGGRTDTQYF.

J is TRBJ1-1 and V is TRBV12-3 or TRBV12-4; no definite D call. This CDR3 is built from 12 residues. V shed 3 bases and J shed 8 bases, with 10 bases lying between them. CDR3 DNA: TGTGCCAGCAGTTTCATCGAGGGAGAAGCTTTCTTT. Its translation is CASSFIEGEAFF.

V is TRBV7-9 and J is TRBJ1-2, with a tentative D call TRBD1 (6 bases). The CDR3 is 13 amino acids. Trimming pared 5 bases from V and 8 bases from J, leaving 15 bases between. Germline CDR1 and CDR2: SEHNR and FQNEAQ (reference sequence). As DNA, the CDR3 is TGTGCCAGCAGCCCCCGAACAGGGTGGGGCTACACCTTC. Translating it yields CASSPRTGWGYTF.

V is TRBV6-4 and J is TRBJ1-6; D is unresolved. The V end was cut by 4 bases, the J end by 5 bases, with 9 bases between. Germline CDR1 is MRHNA and CDR2 is SNTAGT. This CDR3 spans 14 amino acids. CDR3 in amino acids: CASSGGSDNSPLHF. The CDR3 coding sequence is TGTGCCAGCAGTGGAGGGTCAGATAATTCACCCCTCCACTTT.

A remark on this clonotype: One end of the junction fails to match germline, which may point to a read error. CDR3 sequence: CASSQDRDTGVRQAFF. Written as DNA, the CDR3 is TGCGCCAGCAGCCAAGATAGGGACACAGGCGTGAGGCAGGCTTTCTTT. The chain recombines TRBV25-1 with TRBJ1-1, with D possibly matching TRBD1 (6 bases). The CDR3 contains 16 residues. In germline, CDR1 is MGHDK, CDR2 SYGVNS.

The genes are TRBV19 and TRBJ2-1; TRBD2 matches 8 bases. V shed 3 bases and J 6 bases; nucleotides not matched to a gene: 4. This CDR3 comprises 14 residues. CDR1 LNHDA and CDR2 SQIVND come from the germline V gene (reference sequence). The CDR3 loop is CASSIGLAPNEQFF. Here the CDR3 DNA reads TGTGCCAGTAGTATCGGACTAGCCCCCAATGAGCAGTTCTTC.

This sequence joins TRBV7-6 and TRBJ2-7; TRBD1 matches 7 bases. J was trimmed by 0 bases and V by 4 bases; bases with no gene match: 6. The CDR3 consists of 15 residues. Per germline, CDR1 SGHVS and CDR2 FNYEAQ. CDR3 sequence (DNA): TGTGCCAGCAGCTACCGGGACAGTTCCTCCTACGAGCAGTACTTC. This encodes CASSYRDSSSYEQYF.

The chain is built from TRBV9 and TRBJ1-2; D gene uncertain. Trimming left V 0 bases short and J 0 bases short, with 12 bases between. From germline, CDR1 is SGDLS and CDR2 YYNGEE. This CDR3 region has 16 residues. CDR3 nucleotide sequence: TGTGCCAGCAGCGTAGAGGCGGGATCCCCTAACTATGGCTACACCTTC. Its translation is CASSVEAGSPNYGYTF.